This T cell receptor beta chain was observed in a study of T cells in localized non-small cell lung cancer. Data came from immunoSEQ multiplex PCR; TCRdb stores just in-frame clones and leaves some out. Found here are some 7,000 clones, more than 20% of them singletons; the top ten hold about 3.9%. This CDR3 is built from 15 residues. Between the trimmed V and J ends, which lost 4 bases and 1 base, there was a span of 13 bases. From germline, CDR1 is SGHNT and CDR2 YENEEA. This receptor was taken from a man aged 35 to 69 with stage III squamous cell lung carcinoma. The chain carries TRBV11-3 and TRBJ2-5; tentatively, D is TRBD2 (6 bases). Sample: lung tumor tissue, taken before any cancer treatment. Here the CDR3 DNA reads TGTGCCAGCAGCTCCGGGGGAGGTCCCCAAGAGACCCAGTACTTC. It codes for CASSSGGGPQETQYF.